This T cell receptor (beta chain) was observed in a study of patients and donors after allogeneic stem cell transplantation. TCRdb processed the RT-PCR reads anew with MiXCR; each CDR3 protein has one entry. The sample has about a million distinct CDR3 sequences, about 20% seen once. The germline CDR1 and CDR2 sequences are MNHNS and SASEGT. Trimming cost V 2 bases and J 0 bases; bases outside gene matches: 11. CDR3 length: 18 amino acids. V is TRBV6-1 and J is TRBJ1-2, with 8 bases fitting TRBD1. This receptor was taken from a human donor who was either an allogeneic HSCT recipient or a stem cell or donor lymphocyte infusion donor (not recorded which). It is not recorded whose cells these are; they may come from a transplant donor. Input material: blood, either unsorted or a sorted T cell fraction (not recorded which). CDR3 region: CASSEHIQGANTNYGYTF. The CDR3 nucleotides read TGTGCCAGCAGTGAACATATTCAGGGGGCGAACACTAACTATGGCTACACCTTC.